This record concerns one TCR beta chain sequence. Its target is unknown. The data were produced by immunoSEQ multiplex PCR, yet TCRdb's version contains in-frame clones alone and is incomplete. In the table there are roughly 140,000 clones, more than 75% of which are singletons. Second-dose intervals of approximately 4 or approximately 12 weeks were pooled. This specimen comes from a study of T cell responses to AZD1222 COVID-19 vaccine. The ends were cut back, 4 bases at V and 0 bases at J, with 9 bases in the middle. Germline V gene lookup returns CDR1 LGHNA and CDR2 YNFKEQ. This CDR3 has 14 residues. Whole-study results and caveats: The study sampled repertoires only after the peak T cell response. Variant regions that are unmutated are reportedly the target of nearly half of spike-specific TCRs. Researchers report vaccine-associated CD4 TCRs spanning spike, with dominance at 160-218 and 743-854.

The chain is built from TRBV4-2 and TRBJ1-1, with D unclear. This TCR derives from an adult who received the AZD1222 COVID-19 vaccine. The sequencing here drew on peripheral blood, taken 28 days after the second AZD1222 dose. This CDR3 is CASSLGNLNTEAFF. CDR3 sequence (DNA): TGTGCCAGCAGCCTTGGTAACCTGAACACTGAAGCTTTCTTT.